Only one count was recorded for the clone carrying this TCR beta chain. Its cognate antigen is unknown. The identical CDR3 is also encoded by other nucleotide sequences in the sample. The entry originates in a study of cytomegalovirus exposure and HLA in healthy donors. Study as a whole: HLA-typed donors were the source of roughly 80 million unique TCRs held in an early data release.

The study, taken as a whole, reports: Versus the approximately 700-donor mean, an Asian-associated ancestry cluster reportedly showed fewer N-insertions in a later analysis. Cytomegalovirus-associated status was assigned to about 170 TCR beta chains. Per a later analysis, HLA-associated TCR beta chains showed more clonal expansion than other, equally common TCR beta chains.

Trimming removed 6 bases from V and 2 bases from J, with 15 bases in between. This CDR3 has 15 residues. Germline values: CDR1 MDHEN, CDR2 SYDVKM. Primers for the PCR totalled 60 Vbeta and 13 Jbeta. Sequenced by immunoSEQ multiplex PCR; TCRdb stores in-frame clones only, minus some. The sample lists approximately 110,000 clones; roughly 80% were seen once. This sequence was found in a middle-aged woman in good health and CMV-seropositive. Material: PBMCs. J is TRBJ2-3 and V is TRBV28; tentative D call: TRBD2 (6 bases). Written as DNA, the CDR3 is TGTGCCAGCAGCTCCTTAGCGGAGTCCACAGATACGCAGTATTTT. Protein sequence: CASSSLAESTDTQYF. The entire variable domain, with the rest obtained from reference TRBV28 and TRBJ2-3, is as follows: DVKVTQSSRYLVKRTGEKVFLECVQDMDHENMFWYRQDPGLGLRLIYFSYDVKMKEKGDIPEGYSVSREKKERFSLILESASTNQTSMYLCASSSLAESTDTQYFGPGTRLTVL.